The clone carrying this TCR beta chain was seen more than once but under ten times. Antigen specificity is unknown. This entry is derived from a study of T-cell reconstitution after alpha-beta-depleted transplantation in children. Overall study findings and caveats: Reported findings indicate that, about two months after transplant, alpha-beta T cells came from several hundred expanded clones, which were derived from non-depleted graft cells.

Using unique molecular identifiers, the investigators prepared the TCRbeta library. Each CDR3 protein is one row after TCRdb ran MiXCR on the PCR reads. The sample contains 450,000 to 550,000 distinct CDR3 sequences, 9.5% to 12% of which appear only once. Germline V gene sequence: CDR1 MDHEN, CDR2 SYDVKM. This CDR3 has 17 amino acids. The V gene lost 3 bases and the J gene lost 0 bases, with 18 bases spanning the gap. The rearrangement joins TRBV28 to TRBJ2-7; D is unclear. The clonotype comes from a female patient aged 2 to 10 who had a stem cell transplant for aplastic anemia, so the T cells may come from the graft donor. Material: PBMCs, mostly from graft donor cells, obtained 180 days after TCRalphabeta/CD19-depleted stem cell transplant. The CDR3 protein is CASSLVTILRDSYEQYF. In DNA, the CDR3 is TGTGCCAGCAGTTTGGTGACAATCCTGAGAGACTCCTACGAGCAGTACTTC. The variable domain in full, with the rest retrieved from reference TRBV28 and TRBJ2-7, is DVKVTQSSRYLVKRTGEKVFLECVQDMDHENMFWYRQDPGLGLRLIYFSYDVKMKEKGDIPEGYSVSREKKERFSLILESASTNQTSMYLCASSLVTILRDSYEQYFGPGTRLTVT.